This T cell receptor (beta chain) was recovered during a study of shared clonotypes between healthy human individuals. A remark on this clone: The same CDR3 can be traced to other DNA sequences in this sample.

The ends were cut back, 0 bases at V and 0 bases at J, with 0 bases in the middle. The CDR3 is 12 amino acids. Looked up from germline, CDR1 is GTSNPN and CDR2 is SVGIG (reference sequence). The study ran the assay at deep level. Only in-frame clones appear in the TCRdb table, and some are missing; sequencing was by immunoSEQ multiplex PCR. The table lists 2 million to 2.5 million clones, more than 80% of them singletons. The sample consisted of naive CD4+ T cells from PBMCs. The sample's subset: CD45RA+ positively selected. V usage is TRBV30 and J usage is TRBJ2-1; D gene unclear. This clonotype was obtained from a man aged 18 to 29 in good health. Some clones in this sample may be carry-over from other donors' samples. The CDR3: CAWSVSYNEQFF. CDR3 nucleotide sequence: TGTGCCTGGAGTGTCTCCTACAATGAGCAGTTCTTC.